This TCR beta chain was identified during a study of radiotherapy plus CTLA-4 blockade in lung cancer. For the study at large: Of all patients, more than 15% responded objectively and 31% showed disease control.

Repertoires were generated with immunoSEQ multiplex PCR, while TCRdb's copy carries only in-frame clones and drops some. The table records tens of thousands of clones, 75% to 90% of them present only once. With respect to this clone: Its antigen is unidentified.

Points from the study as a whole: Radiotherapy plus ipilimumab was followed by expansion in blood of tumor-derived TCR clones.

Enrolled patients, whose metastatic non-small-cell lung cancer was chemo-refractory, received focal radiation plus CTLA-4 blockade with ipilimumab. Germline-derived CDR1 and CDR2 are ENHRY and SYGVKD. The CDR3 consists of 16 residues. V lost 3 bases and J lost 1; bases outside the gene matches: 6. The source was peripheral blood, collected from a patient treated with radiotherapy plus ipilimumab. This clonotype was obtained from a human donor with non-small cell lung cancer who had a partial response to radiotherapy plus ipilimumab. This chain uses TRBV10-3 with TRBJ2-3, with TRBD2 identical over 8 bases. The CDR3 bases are TGTGCCATCAGTGACGTTACAGCGGGAGGCACAGATACGCAGTATTTT. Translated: CAISDVTAGGTDTQYF.